The next 27 T cell receptor beta chains were all read from a single sample in a study of blood T cell repertoires in COVID-19. Using immunoSEQ multiplex PCR, the repertoire was profiled, and TCRdb retains in-frame clones only, with some absent. In the table there are over 200,000 clones, around 86% of which are singletons. The sample was PBMCs or T cells enriched from blood (not recorded which). These receptors all stem from a man aged 18 to 29 who had recovered from COVID-19.

The chain recombines TRBV3-1 (or the pseudogene TRBV3-2) with TRBJ2-1; 8 positions match TRBD2. The V gene end was trimmed by 4 bases and the J gene end by 6 bases; junction bases not matched to a gene: 2. This CDR3 contains 13 residues. The germline CDR1 and CDR2 sequences are LGHDT and YNNKEL (reference sequence). CDR3 coding DNA: TGTGCCAGCAGCCGGACTAGCTCCAATGAGCAGTTCTTC. Translation gives CASSRTSSNEQFF.

V gene TRBV7-9 combines with J gene TRBJ2-5; TRBD1 agrees at 9 bases. V was pared by 4 bases and J by 5 bases, with 8 bases of the junction left unmatched. The CDR3 covers 15 residues. The germline gives CDR1 SEHNR, CDR2 FQNEAQ (reference sequence). The CDR3 nucleotides are TGTGCCAGCAGCTCGACAGGGGGAGCGGGCGAGACCCAGTACTTC. Protein: CASSSTGGAGETQYF.

The table lists this clone with a count of one. The chain combines TRBV11-3 with TRBJ2-3, with D possibly TRBD1 on 5 matching bases. CDR1 and CDR2 (germline): SGHNT, YENEEA. V was pared by 0 bases and J by 8 bases, with 9 bases between. This CDR3 has 13 amino acids. CDR3 residues: CASSLDEQGTQYF. The DNA of the CDR3 is TGTGCCAGCAGCTTAGACGAGCAGGGTACGCAGTATTTT.

The chain joins TRBV5-6 to TRBJ2-7, with D tentatively TRBD1 (8 bases). Germline CDR1 reads SGHDT; CDR2 reads YYEEEE. The CDR3 has 18 residues. V was pared by 0 bases and J by 1 base, with 20 bases between. The CDR3 bases are TGTGCCAGCAGCTTGGCGGAGACAGGGGAGGGTGCGTCCTACGAGCAGTACTTC. Translated: CASSLAETGEGASYEQYF.

This chain uses TRBV11-2 with TRBJ1-2, with 9 bases fitting TRBD1. The CDR3 is 15 residues long. Trimming took 4 bases from V and 7 from J; bases not matched to a gene: 10. CDR1 and CDR2 (germline): SGHAT, FQNNGV. The CDR3 sequence: CASSYYRDRAGGYTF. DNA for the CDR3: TGTGCCAGCAGCTACTACCGGGACAGGGCCGGTGGCTACACCTTC.

V is TRBV19 and J is TRBJ1-1; D is perhaps TRBD1 (5 bases). The V end lost 3 bases, the J end lost 5 bases, and 10 bases lay between the germline ends. Germline-derived CDR1 and CDR2 are LNHDA and SQIVND (reference sequence). There are 13 residues in the CDR3. The CDR3 nucleotides read TGTGCCAGTAGTATGTATCGGGGGACTGAAGCTTTCTTT. This codes for CASSMYRGTEAFF.

This clone was seen once. For the CDR3, the DNA is TGTGCCAGCTCACCACTAGCCGGGACAGGGATGGGTCAGCCCCAGCATTTT. Protein product: CASSPLAGTGMGQPQHF. The chain joins TRBV18 to TRBJ1-5, with 9 bases that match TRBD1. The germline V gene has CDR1 KGHSH and CDR2 LQKENI. V lost 1 base and J lost 6; bases outside the gene matches: 10. The CDR3 extends over 17 amino acids.

The chain recombines TRBV5-5 with TRBJ2-5; D is possibly TRBD1 (5 bases). Trimming took 4 bases from V and 2 from J, leaving 18 bases between them. Germline lookup yields CDR1 SGHKS and CDR2 YYEKEE (reference sequence). The CDR3 contains 16 residues. CDR3 DNA sequence: TGTGCCAGCAGCCACCCCAGCCGCAGACAGCAAGAGACCCAGTACTTC. Its translation: CASSHPSRRQQETQYF.

The gene calls are TRBV28 and TRBJ2-2; 8 nucleotides agree with TRBD2. The junction had 18 bases not matched to a gene; V was cut back by 3 bases and J by 3 bases. Germline V gene lookup returns CDR1 MDHEN and CDR2 SYDVKM. This CDR3 comprises 20 residues. The CDR3 DNA reads as TGTGCCAGCAGTTTTCCCCCTGTTTGGAGCGGGAGAGGTGACACCGGGGAGCTGTTTTTT. This codes for CASSFPPVWSGRGDTGELFF. The full variable domain, completed using reference TRBV28 and TRBJ2-2, is DVKVTQSSRYLVKRTGEKVFLECVQDMDHENMFWYRQDPGLGLRLIYFSYDVKMKEKGDIPEGYSVSREKKERFSLILESASTNQTSMYLCASSFPPVWSGRGDTGELFFGEGSRLTVL.

The chain employs TRBV6-5 and TRBJ2-2, with D hard to call. Trimming left V 0 bases short and J 5 bases short, with 7 bases between. CDR1 and CDR2 from the germline V gene are MNHEY and SVGAGI. This CDR3 comprises 14 residues. CDR3 DNA sequence: TGTGCCAGCAGTTACTCCCCACTTACCGGGGAGCTGTTTTTT. Protein: CASSYSPLTGELFF.

A single count supports this clone. The V and J genes are TRBV20-1 and TRBJ1-4, with unresolved D. Trimming shortened V by 3 bases and J by 8 bases, and 16 bases separated the two germline ends. This CDR3 is 14 amino acids long. Germline V CDR1 and CDR2: DFQATT, SNEGSKA (reference sequence). CDR3 amino acids: CSASASWAGEKLFF. CDR3 DNA sequence: TGCAGTGCTAGTGCCTCATGGGCGGGAGAAAAACTGTTTTTT.

The rearrangement uses TRBV4-2 and TRBJ2-4; weak D call: TRBD1 (6 bases). This CDR3 contains 18 residues. The germline CDR1 and CDR2 sequences are LGHNA and YNFKEQ. Trimming took 0 bases from V and 0 from J, leaving 15 bases between them. This CDR3 reads CASSQDPGTLVAKNIQYF. The CDR3 bases are TGTGCCAGCAGCCAAGATCCCGGGACACTAGTAGCCAAAAACATTCAGTACTTC.

The chain has TRBV20-1 and TRBJ1-1, with 7 nucleotides matching TRBD1. Trimming cost V 3 bases and J 11 bases; bases outside gene matches: 9. Germline loops: CDR1 DFQATT, CDR2 SNEGSKA (reference sequence). The CDR3 totals 12 residues. This CDR3 is CSASRQGDFAFF. The CDR3 nucleotides read TGCAGTGCTAGTCGCCAGGGGGATTTCGCTTTCTTT.

The chain recombines TRBV28 with TRBJ2-7; 7 bases agree with TRBD2. Trimming at V came to 7 bases and at J to 2 bases, leaving 11 bases not matched to a gene. The CDR3 runs 15 residues. Germline-derived CDR1 and CDR2 are MDHEN and SYDVKM. For the CDR3, the DNA is TGTGCCAGCAAAGCTGGGAGCGGGACTACCTACGAGCAGTACTTC. Its protein is CASKAGSGTTYEQYF.

The V call is TRBV28, the J call TRBJ2-7; maybe TRBD1 (6 bases). CDR1 and CDR2 from the germline V gene are MDHEN and SYDVKM. The CDR3 is 14 residues long. Trimming cost V 4 bases and J 6 bases, with 16 bases left between them. The CDR3 bases are TGTGCCAGCAGTTCCCGGGACATCTATGCCGAGCAGTACTTC. As protein: CASSSRDIYAEQYF.

The rearrangement links TRBV6-5 to TRBJ2-7; 9 bases line up with TRBD1. Germline V gene lookup returns CDR1 MNHEY and CDR2 SVGAGI. With V trimmed by 0 bases and J by 3 bases, 3 bases remained unmatched. This CDR3 region has 15 residues. DNA of the CDR3: TGTGCCAGCAGTTACTCGCCGGGACAGGGCTACGAGCAGTACTTC. Residues: CASSYSPGQGYEQYF.

In this sample, this clone turned up once. V usage is TRBV12-3 or TRBV12-4 and J usage is TRBJ1-5; D is ambiguous. This CDR3 comprises 13 residues. V was pared by 6 bases and J by 5 bases, with 11 bases between. CDR3 loop: CASSLLRDQPQHF. The DNA of the CDR3 is TGTGCCAGCAGCCTCTTGAGGGATCAGCCCCAGCATTTT.

This clone was recorded a few times. The chain combines TRBV2 with TRBJ2-7; a possible D gene is TRBD1 (6 bases). The germline V gene has CDR1 SNHLY and CDR2 FYNNEI. Trimming shortened V by 6 bases and J by 2 bases, and 11 bases separated the two germline ends. The CDR3 totals 13 residues. The CDR3: CASSSQGPYEQYF. CDR3 coding DNA: TGTGCCAGCAGCTCGCAGGGGCCCTACGAGCAGTACTTC.

The rearrangement uses TRBV19 and TRBJ1-1; D possibly corresponds to TRBD1 (6 bases). Trimming pared 9 bases from V and 8 bases from J, leaving 16 bases between. This CDR3 contains 12 residues. CDR1 and CDR2 from the germline V gene are LNHDA and SQIVND (reference sequence). CDR3 sequence (DNA): TGTGCCAGCGCCCACAGGGCGCGAGAAGCTTTCTTT. Translated, it gives CASAHRAREAFF.

This clone has ten or more counts. The V call is TRBV5-1, the J call TRBJ1-4; TRBD1 agrees at 8 bases. The germline V gene has CDR1 SGHRS and CDR2 YFSETQ. V shed 2 bases and J 7 bases; nucleotides not matched to a gene: 4. The CDR3 has 14 amino acids. CDR3 amino acids: CASSFGRGLEKLFF. CDR3 bases: TGCGCCAGCAGCTTTGGCAGGGGGCTTGAAAAACTGTTTTTT.

This clone was observed a single time. In nucleotides, the CDR3 is TGTGCCAGCAGCGTACAACGTATTTCTAGCACAGATACGCAGTATTTT. It translates to CASSVQRISSTDTQYF. V usage is TRBV7-2 and J usage is TRBJ2-3; D not resolved. Germline assignment: CDR1 SGHTA and CDR2 FQGNSA. V was clipped by 5 bases and J by 0 bases, with 15 bases between them. This CDR3 region has 16 residues.

The rearrangement uses TRBV5-1 and TRBJ1-2; the D is unclear. The germline V and J ends were trimmed by 0 bases and 7 bases, with 13 bases remaining between them. The CDR3 covers 14 residues. Germline V gives CDR1 SGHRS, CDR2 YFSETQ. CDR3: CASSLGEGVSGYTF. CDR3 in DNA: TGCGCCAGCAGCTTGGGGGAGGGCGTCAGTGGCTACACCTTC.

The chain combines TRBV6-6 with TRBJ1-4; no firm D call. V dropped 2 bases and J dropped 8 bases, with 12 bases sitting between them. Germline lookup yields CDR1 MNHNY and CDR2 SVGAGI (reference sequence). The CDR3 length is 14 residues. The CDR3 loop reads CASSYLDPGEKLFF. The CDR3, as DNA: TGTGCCAGCAGTTACCTTGACCCGGGGGAAAAACTGTTTTTT.

The chain employs TRBV15 and TRBJ1-6; no firm D call. The CDR3 is made up of 15 amino acids. Germline V gives CDR1 LNHNV, CDR2 YYDKDF (reference sequence). V was clipped by 8 bases and J by 0 bases, with 11 bases between them. The DNA for the CDR3 is TGTGCCACCTCACTCGAGAGCTCCTATAATTCACCCCTCCACTTT. It encodes CATSLESSYNSPLHF.

This clone appeared a single time. V usage is TRBV9 and J usage is TRBJ2-5; TRBD1 aligns across 7 bases. Germline CDR1 SGDLS, CDR2 YYNGEE. The V and J ends lost 1 base and 5 bases, in that order; junction bases with no gene match: 8. The CDR3 is 15 amino acids. DNA of the CDR3: TGTGCCAGCAGCGTAAGAGACAGGGTCGGCGAGACCCAGTACTTC. This sequence encodes CASSVRDRVGETQYF.

As DNA, the CDR3 is TGTGCCAGCTCACCAGGCAGGGGATGGGAAAAACTGTTTTTT. The encoded protein is CASSPGRGWEKLFF. The chain has TRBV18 and TRBJ1-4, with D perhaps matching TRBD1 (6 bases). The CDR3 spans 14 residues. V lost 2 bases, J lost 8 bases, and 12 bases lay in between. CDR1 and CDR2 (germline): KGHSH, LQKENI.

This clone was seen once. The V gene is TRBV5-8, the J gene TRBJ2-7, with a weak D call TRBD2 (5 bases). The CDR3 length is 13 residues. Looked up from germline, CDR1 is SGHTS and CDR2 is YDEGEE. Trimming shortened V by 0 bases and J by 3 bases, and 7 bases separated the two germline ends. CDR3 DNA sequence: TGTGCCAGCAGCTTGGCAGCGGTCTACGAGCAGTACTTC. This translates into CASSLAAVYEQYF. Full variable domain (remainder filled in from reference TRBV5-8 and TRBJ2-7): EAGVTQSPTHLIKTRGQQATLRCSPISGHTSVYWYQQALGLGLQFLLWYDEGEERNRGNFPPRFSGRQFPNYSSELNVNALELEDSALYLCASSLAAVYEQYFGPGTRLTVT.